Detailed here is one T cell receptor beta chain. Its target is unknown. Primers: 60 Vbeta forward and 13 Jbeta reverse. Using immunoSEQ multiplex PCR, the repertoire was profiled, and TCRdb retains in-frame clones only, with some absent. The data show some 190,000 clones, 65% to 85% seen once. These data belong to a study of cytomegalovirus exposure and HLA in healthy donors. Study-level results: Sequencing had likely introduced a cluster of highly shared sequence variants as an artifact. One later analysis reportedly identified an Asian-associated ancestry cluster that showed fewer N-insertions than the roughly 620-donor mean.

The CDR3 runs 15 residues. The germline gives CDR1 MNHEY, CDR2 SVGAGI. V lost 5 bases, J lost 6 bases, and 11 bases stayed unmatched. The J gene is TRBJ2-5, the V gene TRBV6-5; 8 bases are shared with TRBD2. The sequencing input was PBMCs. The TCR originated in a girl under 18 in good health and CMV-seropositive. CDR3 bases: TGTGCCAGCAGTGCCCCCCGGGGGGGCGTAAAGACCCAGTACTTC. It translates to CASSAPRGGVKTQYF.